This T cell receptor (beta chain) was found in a study of a mutant IDH1 vaccine in newly diagnosed glioma. The overall study: With temozolomide cycles, or 4-6 weeks after radiotherapy alone, vaccination was started.

To note about this clone: The antigen is not known.

This CDR3 comprises 19 residues. CDR1 and CDR2 from the germline V gene are SGHVS and FQNEAQ. The J segment lost 0 bases and the V segment lost 5 bases, leaving 15 bases of the junction unmatched. Only in-frame clones appear in the TCRdb table, and some are missing; sequencing was by immunoSEQ multiplex PCR. The sample holds under 45,000 clones; approximately 82% are singletons and the top ten take 18%. Time point reported: week 47, end of study. All doses held 300 ug of mutant IDH1 20-mer peptide, with topical imiquimod. This TCR was sampled from a man between 18 and 29 years old with glioma. Some clones in this sample may be carry-over from other donors' samples. Source: PBMCs, taken from a glioma patient whose treatment included an IDH1 peptide vaccine. The V call is TRBV7-8, the J call TRBJ2-1, with 8 bases that match TRBD2. CDR3 amino acids: CASSQFAGTRLSSYNEQFF. The CDR3 DNA reads as TGTGCCAGCAGCCAATTTGCCGGGACTAGGTTGTCCTCCTACAATGAGCAGTTCTTC.